This passage covers 13 T cell receptor beta chains from one sample sequenced in a study of cytomegalovirus exposure and HLA in healthy donors. Both 60 Vbeta primers and 13 Jbeta primers went into the PCR. TCRdb's table, derived via immunoSEQ multiplex PCR, lists solely in-frame clones and lacks some. The sample includes more than 60,000 clones. The sequenced material came from PBMCs. These receptors all come from a boy younger than 18 in good health and CMV-seronegative.

This rearrangement joins TRBV14 to TRBJ2-7; TRBD1 matches at 9 bases. This CDR3 is built from 16 residues. V dropped 2 bases and J dropped 6; count of bases not matched to a gene: 11. The germline V gene encodes CDR1 SGHDN and CDR2 FVKESK. The DNA of the CDR3 is TGTGCCAGCAGCCAAAGCCCGGGACAGGGTCGGGTCGAGCAGTACTTC. Its protein is CASSQSPGQGRVEQYF.

The gene calls are TRBV5-1 and TRBJ1-1; TRBD1 matches at 7 bases. The V gene end was trimmed by 1 base and the J gene end by 0 bases; junction bases not matched to a gene: 3. The CDR3 covers 15 residues. The germline V gene has CDR1 SGHRS and CDR2 YFSETQ. CDR3 nucleotide sequence: TGCGCCAGCAGCTTGCGACAGGGACTGAACACTGAAGCTTTCTTT. Its protein product is CASSLRQGLNTEAFF.

This sequence joins TRBV10-3 and TRBJ2-3, with D unclear. Germline-derived CDR1 and CDR2 are ENHRY and SYGVKD. Deletions cut 10 bases from V and 2 bases from J, with 13 bases between. The CDR3 runs 13 residues. DNA of the CDR3: TGTGCCACCCTAGAAATCTCCACAGATACGCAGTATTTT. This encodes CATLEISTDTQYF.

The DNA for the CDR3 is TGCGCCAGCAGCTCAGATAACAGAAACACTGAAGCTTTCTTT. It specifies CASSSDNRNTEAFF. V usage is TRBV5-1 and J usage is TRBJ1-1; D is undetermined. Trimming removed 3 bases at V and 2 bases at J, with 11 bases between. This CDR3 spans 14 amino acids. The germline CDR1 and CDR2 sequences are SGHRS and YFSETQ.

The genes are TRBV5-1 and TRBJ2-7; 8 bases agree with TRBD1. The trim removed 5 bases at V and 7 bases at J, leaving 14 bases unmatched. This CDR3 has 15 residues. Per the germline V gene, CDR1 is SGHRS and CDR2 is YFSETQ. DNA of the CDR3: TGCGCCAGCAGTCCCCCGGCCGGACAGGGACCGGAGCAGTACTTC. Translation gives CASSPPAGQGPEQYF.

The chain combines TRBV9 with TRBJ1-2; 8 nucleotides line up with TRBD1. V dropped 3 bases and J dropped 1; count of bases not matched to a gene: 11. The CDR3 length is 17 residues. Germline V gene lookup returns CDR1 SGDLS and CDR2 YYNGEE. The CDR3 DNA reads TGTGCCAGCAGCGAGAGCGTGACAGGGGACCTTAACTATGGCTACACCTTC. It translates to CASSESVTGDLNYGYTF.

The V call is TRBV5-1, the J call TRBJ2-7, with D possibly matching TRBD2 (6 bases). CDR1 and CDR2 from the germline V gene are SGHRS and YFSETQ. The CDR3 extends over 15 amino acids. Deletions cut 2 bases from V and 3 bases from J, with 15 bases between. In DNA, the CDR3 is TGCGCCAGCAGCTTCGGGGCGGGGTTGCTCTACGAGCAGTACTTC. It codes for CASSFGAGLLYEQYF.

The rearrangement links TRBV5-4 to TRBJ2-1, with TRBD2 matching 10 bases. The CDR3 has 18 amino acids. Germline loops: CDR1 SGHNT, CDR2 YYREEE (reference sequence). Trimming took 7 bases from V and 8 from J; bases not matched to a gene: 21. Here the CDR3 DNA reads TGTGCCAGCGCATGGACTAGCGGAGGGGAGGTGGGAAGGGATGAGCAGTTCTTC. Amino acids: CASAWTSGGEVGRDEQFF.

The V gene is TRBV30, the J gene TRBJ2-7, with 7 nucleotides matching TRBD1. The germline V gene encodes CDR1 GTSNPN and CDR2 SVGIG (reference sequence). Losses at the gene ends were 3 bases for V and 3 bases for J; bases not matched to a gene: 11. The CDR3 covers 15 residues. The CDR3 DNA sequence: TGTGCCTGGAGCAAAACCGGGACAGTGCTCTACGAGCAGTACTTC. It is translated as CAWSKTGTVLYEQYF. Based on the CDR3 plus reference TRBV30 and TRBJ2-7, the full variable domain is SQTIHQWPATLVQPVGSPLSLECTVEGTSNPNLYWYRQAAGRGLQLLFYSVGIGQISSEVPQNLSASRPQDRQFILSSKKLLLSDSGFYLCAWSKTGTVLYEQYFGPGTRLTVT.

The chain has TRBV6-1 and TRBJ2-7; no definite D call. Germline CDR1 is MNHNS and CDR2 is SASEGT. This CDR3 has 13 residues. The V end was cut by 7 bases, the J end by 9 bases, with 19 bases between. The CDR3 loop reads CASTEGDRPAQYF. The CDR3, as DNA: TGTGCCAGCACCGAAGGAGACCGCCCCGCGCAGTACTTC.

This chain joins TRBV7-9 and TRBJ2-7; TRBD2 agrees at 8 bases. The germline gives CDR1 SEHNR, CDR2 FQNEAQ (reference sequence). Trimming at V came to 6 bases and at J to 2 bases, leaving 9 bases not matched to a gene. The CDR3 covers 15 residues. CDR3 sequence: CASSISGAYTYEQYF. The CDR3 DNA reads TGTGCCAGCAGTATTAGCGGGGCTTACACCTACGAGCAGTACTTC. Full variable domain (rest looked up from reference TRBV7-9 and TRBJ2-7): DTGVSQNPRHKITKRGQNVTFRCDPISEHNRLYWYRQTLGQGPEFLTYFQNEAQLEKSRLLSDRFSAERPKGSFSTLEIQRTEQGDSAMYLCASSISGAYTYEQYFGPGTRLTVT.

This sequence joins TRBV4-1 and TRBJ2-7; the match to TRBD1 covers 8 bases. This CDR3 has 17 amino acids. V shed 1 base, J shed 6 bases, and the junction held 14 bases outside the gene matches. CDR1 and CDR2 (germline): MGHRA, YSYEKL. CDR3 in amino acids: CASSQVVDPGQGTEQYF. The DNA for the CDR3 is TGCGCCAGCAGCCAAGTAGTTGATCCAGGACAGGGCACCGAGCAGTACTTC.

The chain employs TRBV9 and TRBJ2-1, with 7 nucleotides matching TRBD1. V dropped 4 bases and J dropped 9; count of bases not matched to a gene: 4. CDR3 size: 12 residues. Germline V gene lookup returns CDR1 SGDLS and CDR2 YYNGEE. The CDR3 DNA reads as TGTGCCAGCAGCAACAGGGGCCCTGAGCAGTTCTTC. This translates into CASSNRGPEQFF.